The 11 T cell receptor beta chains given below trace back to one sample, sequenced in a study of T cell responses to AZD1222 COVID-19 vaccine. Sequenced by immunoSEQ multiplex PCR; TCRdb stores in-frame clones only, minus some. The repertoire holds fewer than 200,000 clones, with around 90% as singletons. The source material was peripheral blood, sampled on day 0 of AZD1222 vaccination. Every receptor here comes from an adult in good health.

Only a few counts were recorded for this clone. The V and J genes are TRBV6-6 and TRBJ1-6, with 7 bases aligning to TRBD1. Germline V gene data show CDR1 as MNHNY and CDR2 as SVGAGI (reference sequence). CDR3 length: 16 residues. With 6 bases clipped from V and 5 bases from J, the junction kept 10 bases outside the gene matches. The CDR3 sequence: CASSRGLTGHNSPLHF. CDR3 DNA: TGTGCCAGCAGCCGGGGATTGACAGGGCATAATTCACCCCTCCACTTT.

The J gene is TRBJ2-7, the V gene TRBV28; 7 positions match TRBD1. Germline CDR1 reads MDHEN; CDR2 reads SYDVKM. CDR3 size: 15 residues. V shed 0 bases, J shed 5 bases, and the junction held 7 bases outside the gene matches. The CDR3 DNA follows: TGTGCCAGCAGTTTATGGTCGACAGGGCGCCACGAGCAGTACTTC. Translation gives CASSLWSTGRHEQYF.

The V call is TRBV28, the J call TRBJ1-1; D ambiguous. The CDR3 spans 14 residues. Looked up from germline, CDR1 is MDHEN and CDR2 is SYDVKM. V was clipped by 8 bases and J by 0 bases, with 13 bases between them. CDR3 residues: CASSNYRMNTEAFF. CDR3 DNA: TGTGCCAGCTCCAATTACAGAATGAACACTGAAGCTTTCTTT.

CDR3 nucleotide sequence: TGTGCAACTAAAGGACAGTCTGGCCTTTCCTATAATTCACCCCTCCACTTT. Its translation: CATKGQSGLSYNSPLHF. The chain couples TRBV19 to TRBJ1-6, with D possibly matching TRBD1 (6 bases). Germline lookup yields CDR1 LNHDA and CDR2 SQIVND (reference sequence). This CDR3 region has 17 residues. Supplemented by reference TRBV19 and TRBJ1-6, the full variable domain reads DGGITQSPKYLFRKEGQNVTLSCEQNLNHDAMYWYRQDPGQGLRLIYYSQIVNDFQKGDIAEGYSVSREKKESFPLTVTSAQKNPTAFYLCATKGQSGLSYNSPLHFGNGTRLTVT.

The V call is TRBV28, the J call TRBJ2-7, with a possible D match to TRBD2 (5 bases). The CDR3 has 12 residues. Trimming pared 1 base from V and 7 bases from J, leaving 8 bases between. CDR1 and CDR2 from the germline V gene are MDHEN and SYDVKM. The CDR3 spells CASSLFRGEQYF. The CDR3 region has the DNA TGTGCCAGCAGTTTATTTCGGGGAGAGCAGTACTTC.

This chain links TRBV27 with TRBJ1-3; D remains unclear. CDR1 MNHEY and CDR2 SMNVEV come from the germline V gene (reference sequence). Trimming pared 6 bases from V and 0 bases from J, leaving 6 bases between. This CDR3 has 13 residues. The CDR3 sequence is CASRTPSGNTIYF. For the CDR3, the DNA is TGTGCCAGCAGGACCCCCTCTGGAAACACCATATATTTT.

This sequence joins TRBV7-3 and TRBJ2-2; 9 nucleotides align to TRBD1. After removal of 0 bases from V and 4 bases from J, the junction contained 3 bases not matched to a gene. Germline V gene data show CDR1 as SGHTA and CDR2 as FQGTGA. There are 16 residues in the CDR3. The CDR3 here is CASSLTRTGVTGELFF. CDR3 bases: TGTGCCAGCAGCTTAACGCGGACAGGGGTCACCGGGGAGCTGTTTTTT.

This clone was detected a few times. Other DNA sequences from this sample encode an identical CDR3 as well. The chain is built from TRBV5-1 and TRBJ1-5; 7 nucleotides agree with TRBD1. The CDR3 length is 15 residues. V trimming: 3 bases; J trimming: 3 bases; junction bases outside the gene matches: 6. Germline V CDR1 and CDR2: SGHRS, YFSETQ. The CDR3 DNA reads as TGCGCCAGCAGCTCAACAGGGGAACCCAATCAGCCCCAGCATTTT. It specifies CASSSTGEPNQPQHF.

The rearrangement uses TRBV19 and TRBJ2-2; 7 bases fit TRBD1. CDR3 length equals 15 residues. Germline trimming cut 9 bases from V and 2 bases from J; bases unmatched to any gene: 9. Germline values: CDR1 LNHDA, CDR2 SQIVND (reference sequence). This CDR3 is CASEVRGRNTGELFF. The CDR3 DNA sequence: TGTGCCAGCGAGGTGAGGGGGCGTAACACCGGGGAGCTGTTTTTT.

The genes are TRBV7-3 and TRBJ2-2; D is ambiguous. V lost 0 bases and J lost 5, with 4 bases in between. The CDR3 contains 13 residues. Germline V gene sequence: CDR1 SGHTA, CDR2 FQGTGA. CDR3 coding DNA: TGTGCCAGCAGCTTAACAGGGACCGGGGAGCTGTTTTTT. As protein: CASSLTGTGELFF.

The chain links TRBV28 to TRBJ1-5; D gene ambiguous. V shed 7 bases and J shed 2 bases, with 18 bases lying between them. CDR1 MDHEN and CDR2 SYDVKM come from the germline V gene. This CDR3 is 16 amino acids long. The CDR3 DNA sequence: TGTGCCAGCAAACATAGAGGGCAATATCGCAATCAGCCCCAGCATTTT. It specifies CASKHRGQYRNQPQHF.